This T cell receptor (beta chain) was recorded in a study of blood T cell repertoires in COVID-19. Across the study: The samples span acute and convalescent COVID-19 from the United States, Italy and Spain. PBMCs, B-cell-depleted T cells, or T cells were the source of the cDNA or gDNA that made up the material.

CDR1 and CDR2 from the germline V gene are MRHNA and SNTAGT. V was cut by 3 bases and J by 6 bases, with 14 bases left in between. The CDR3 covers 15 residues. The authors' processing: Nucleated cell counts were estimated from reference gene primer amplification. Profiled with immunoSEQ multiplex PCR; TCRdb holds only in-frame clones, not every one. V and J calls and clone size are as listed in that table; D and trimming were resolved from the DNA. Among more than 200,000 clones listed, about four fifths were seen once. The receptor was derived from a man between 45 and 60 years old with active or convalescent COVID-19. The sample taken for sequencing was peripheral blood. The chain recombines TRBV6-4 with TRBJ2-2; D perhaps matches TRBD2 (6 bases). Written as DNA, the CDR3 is TGTGCCAGCAGTGAGGTTGCGGGGTCTGCCGGGGAGCTGTTTTTT. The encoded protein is CASSEVAGSAGELFF.